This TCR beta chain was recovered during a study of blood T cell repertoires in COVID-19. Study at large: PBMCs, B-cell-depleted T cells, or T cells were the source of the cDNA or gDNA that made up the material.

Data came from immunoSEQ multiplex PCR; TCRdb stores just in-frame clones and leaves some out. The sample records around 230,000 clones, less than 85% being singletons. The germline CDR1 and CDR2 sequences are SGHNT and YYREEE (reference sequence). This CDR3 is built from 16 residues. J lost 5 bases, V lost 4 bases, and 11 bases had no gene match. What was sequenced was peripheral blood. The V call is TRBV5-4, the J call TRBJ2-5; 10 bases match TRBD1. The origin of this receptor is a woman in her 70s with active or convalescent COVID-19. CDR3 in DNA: TGTGCCAGCAGCACCGCGACAGGGGGCGGCAGGGAGACCCAGTACTTC. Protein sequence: CASSTATGGGRETQYF.